The 13 T cell receptor beta chains in this list originate from one sample, sequenced in a study of T cells in Graves' hyperthyroidism and ophthalmopathy. The TCR beta CDR3 regions underwent amplification using RNA transcripts as the source. A first-round RT-PCR of the TCR CDR3 used the HTBI primer set. MiXCR was run by TCRdb on the multiplex PCR reads, yielding one entry per CDR3 protein. The table records some 570,000 distinct CDR3 sequences, over 15% of them present only once. The sequencing sample was made of blood. These receptors originate from a young woman with Graves' ophthalmopathy.

This clonotype was seen at least ten times. This chain connects TRBV7-9 to TRBJ2-5; D might be TRBD1 or TRBD2, each matching 5 bases. The CDR3 totals 14 residues. Germline V lookup: CDR1 SEHNR, CDR2 FQNEAQ (reference sequence). Trimming removed 3 bases from V and 5 bases from J, with 13 bases in between. The CDR3 spells CASSFQGEGETQYF. The CDR3 DNA reads TGTGCCAGCAGCTTTCAGGGAGAGGGGGAGACCCAGTACTTC.

Details on this clonotype: A much more abundant neighbour one base away suggests this may be a read error. The rearrangement uses TRBV2 and TRBJ2-2; D is possibly TRBD1 or TRBD2 (5 bases each). In germline, CDR1 is SNHLY, CDR2 FYNNEI. Trimming shortened V by 0 bases and J by 6 bases, and 11 bases separated the two germline ends. The CDR3 is 15 residues long. The CDR3 region is CASSEARLGAGELFF. The DNA for the CDR3 is TGTGCCAGCAGTGAAGCGCGTCTGGGGGCCGGGGAGCTGTTTTTT. Complete variable domain (other parts from reference TRBV2 and TRBJ2-2): EPEVTQTPSHQVTQMGQEVILRCVPISNHLYFYWYRQILGQKVEFLVSFYNNEISEKSEIFDDQFSVERPDGSNFTLKIRSTKLEDSAMYFCASSEARLGAGELFFGEGSRLTVL.

Only a few counts were recorded for this clonotype. The rearrangement links TRBV27 to TRBJ2-6, with D perhaps TRBD1 (6 bases). V was cut by 5 bases and J by 4 bases, with 15 bases left in between. Germline values: CDR1 MNHEY, CDR2 SMNVEV (reference sequence). CDR3 length: 16 residues. The CDR3 nucleotides read TGTGCCAGCAGTATGTTCGAGGGGGTCGGGGCCAACGTCCTGACTTTC. Encoded protein: CASSMFEGVGANVLTF.

This clonotype appeared many times. The J gene is TRBJ2-1, the V gene TRBV2; D is ambiguous. Germline CDR1 SNHLY, CDR2 FYNNEI. This CDR3 spans 11 amino acids. V lost 9 bases and J lost 4, with 7 bases in between. The CDR3 here is CASGVYNEQFF. As DNA, the CDR3 is TGTGCCAGTGGGGTGTACAATGAGCAGTTCTTC.

This clonotype was recorded at least ten times. The V call is TRBV2, the J call TRBJ1-5; no definite D call. Trimming removed 4 bases from V and 0 bases from J, with 4 bases in between. This CDR3 has 13 amino acids. Germline values: CDR1 SNHLY, CDR2 FYNNEI. CDR3 residues: CASSVYSNQPQHF. In nucleotides, the CDR3 is TGTGCCAGCAGTGTCTATAGCAATCAGCCCCAGCATTTT. Looking up the rest from reference TRBV2 and TRBJ1-5 gives the full variable domain: EPEVTQTPSHQVTQMGQEVILRCVPISNHLYFYWYRQILGQKVEFLVSFYNNEISEKSEIFDDQFSVERPDGSNFTLKIRSTKLEDSAMYFCASSVYSNQPQHFGDGTRLSIL.

V and J are TRBV28 and TRBJ2-3, with 7 bases fitting TRBD2. The germline gives CDR1 MDHEN, CDR2 SYDVKM. The CDR3 covers 15 residues. The J segment lost 5 bases and the V segment lost 0 bases, leaving 5 bases of the junction unmatched. The CDR3 here is CASSLWAGAVDTQYF. CDR3 coding DNA: TGTGCCAGCAGTTTATGGGCGGGAGCAGTAGATACGCAGTATTTT. Combining the CDR3 with reference TRBV28 and TRBJ2-3 gives the whole variable domain DVKVTQSSRYLVKRTGEKVFLECVQDMDHENMFWYRQDPGLGLRLIYFSYDVKMKEKGDIPEGYSVSREKKERFSLILESASTNQTSMYLCASSLWAGAVDTQYFGPGTRLTVL.

The CDR3 region has the DNA TGTGCCGGTAGGAGCTCTGGAAACACCATATATTTT. Translated, it gives CAGRSSGNTIYF. The rearrangement links TRBV6-1 to TRBJ1-3; no definite D call. Trimming shortened V by 11 bases and J by 0 bases, and 8 bases separated the two germline ends. Germline V CDR1 and CDR2: MNHNS, SASEGT. This CDR3 is 12 amino acids long.

This clonotype has ten or more counts. The J gene is TRBJ1-4, the V gene TRBV30; D is perhaps TRBD1 (5 bases). Trimming took 0 bases from V and 8 from J, leaving 16 bases between them. CDR3 length equals 15 residues. Germline V gene sequence: CDR1 GTSNPN, CDR2 SVGIG (reference sequence). The CDR3 sequence is CAWSVLQGVGEKLFF. The DNA for the CDR3 is TGTGCCTGGAGTGTACTCCAGGGCGTTGGGGAAAAACTGTTTTTT.

This clonotype was detected many times. The rearrangement joins TRBV7-9 to TRBJ2-1; unclear D gene. V lost 6 bases and J 6 bases, leaving 9 bases between the germline ends. From germline, CDR1 is SEHNR and CDR2 FQNEAQ (reference sequence). The CDR3 has 12 amino acids. CDR3 bases: TGTGCCAGCAGTGTAGGGCCCAATGAGCAGTTCTTC. This gives the protein CASSVGPNEQFF.

This clonotype occurred a few times. This CDR3 is missing its conserved last phenylalanine or tryptophan, likely due to a read error. The J gene is TRBJ1-3, the V gene TRBV6-1; D is perhaps TRBD1 (6 bases). CDR1 is MNHNS and CDR2 is SASEGT in the germline V gene. The CDR3 is 15 amino acids. V dropped 6 bases and J dropped 2 bases, with 14 bases sitting between them. In DNA, the CDR3 is TGTGCCAGCAGCACAGGGACCCGTCCTGGAAACACCATATATTCT. Translation: CASSTGTRPGNTIYS.

This clonotype was counted at least ten times. V gene TRBV7-9 combines with J gene TRBJ1-2; D remains unclear. Between the trimmed V and J ends, which lost 1 base and 2 bases, there was a span of 11 bases. The CDR3 extends over 15 amino acids. Germline V gene sequence: CDR1 SEHNR, CDR2 FQNEAQ (reference sequence). The CDR3 DNA is TGTGCCAGCAGCTTAGGGCAGGCCCCAAACTATGGCTACACCTTC. It codes for CASSLGQAPNYGYTF.

With respect to this clonotype: This could be a read error, since a much larger clone is one nucleotide away. The chain uses TRBV6-1 and TRBJ2-1, with 9 bases aligning to TRBD1. The germline V gene has CDR1 MNHNS and CDR2 SASEGT. The CDR3 runs 15 residues. The CDR3 DNA follows: TGTGCCAGCAGTGAGCCGGGACAGGGTGGGAATGAGCAGCTCTTC. Translating it yields CASSEPGQGGNEQLF.

This clonotype was seen a few times. The V gene is TRBV5-4, the J gene TRBJ1-2; D ambiguous. The germline gives CDR1 SGHNT, CDR2 YYREEE (reference sequence). Trimming left V 2 bases short and J 3 bases short, with 8 bases between. CDR3 length: 13 amino acids. In DNA, the CDR3 is TGTGCCAGCAGCTTTGACGATCACTATGGCTACACCTTC. This sequence encodes CASSFDDHYGYTF.